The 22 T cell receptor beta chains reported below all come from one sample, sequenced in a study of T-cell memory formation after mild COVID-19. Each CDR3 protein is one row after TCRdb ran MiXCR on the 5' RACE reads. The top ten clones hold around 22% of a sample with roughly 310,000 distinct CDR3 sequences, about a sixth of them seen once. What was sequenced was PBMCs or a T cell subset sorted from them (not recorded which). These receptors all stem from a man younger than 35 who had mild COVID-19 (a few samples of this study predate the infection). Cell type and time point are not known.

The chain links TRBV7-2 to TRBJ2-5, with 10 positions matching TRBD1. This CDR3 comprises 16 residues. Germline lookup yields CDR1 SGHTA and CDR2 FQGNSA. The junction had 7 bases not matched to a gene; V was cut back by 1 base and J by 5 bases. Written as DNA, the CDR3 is TGTGCCAGCAGCTTAGTGGACAGGGGGGTTGAGGAGACCCAGTACTTC. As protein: CASSLVDRGVEETQYF.

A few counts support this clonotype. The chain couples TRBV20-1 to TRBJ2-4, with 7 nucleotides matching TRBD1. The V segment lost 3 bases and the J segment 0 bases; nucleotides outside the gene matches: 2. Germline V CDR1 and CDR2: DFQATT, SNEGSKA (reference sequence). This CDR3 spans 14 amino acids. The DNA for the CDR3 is TGCAGTGCTAGGGGACAGCTAGCCAAAAACATTCAGTACTTC. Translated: CSARGQLAKNIQYF.

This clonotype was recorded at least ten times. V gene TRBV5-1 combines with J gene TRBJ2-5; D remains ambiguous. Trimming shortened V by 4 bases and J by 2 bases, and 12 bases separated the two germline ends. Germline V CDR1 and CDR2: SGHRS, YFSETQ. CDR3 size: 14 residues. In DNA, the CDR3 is TGCGCCAGCAGCCCAGCAGACTCTCAAGAGACCCAGTACTTC. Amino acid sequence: CASSPADSQETQYF.

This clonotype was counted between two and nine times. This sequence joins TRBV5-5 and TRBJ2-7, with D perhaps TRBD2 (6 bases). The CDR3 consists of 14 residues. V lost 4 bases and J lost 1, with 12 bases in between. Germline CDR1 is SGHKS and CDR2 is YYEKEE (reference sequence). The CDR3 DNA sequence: TGTGCCAGCAGCCCGGCGGGACCATCCTACGAGCAGTACTTC. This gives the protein CASSPAGPSYEQYF. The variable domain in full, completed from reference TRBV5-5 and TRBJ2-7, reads DAGVTQSPTHLIKTRGQQVTLRCSPISGHKSVSWYQQVLGQGPQFIFQYYEKEERGRGNFPDRFSARQFPNYSSELNVNALLLGDSALYLCASSPAGPSYEQYFGPGTRLTVT.

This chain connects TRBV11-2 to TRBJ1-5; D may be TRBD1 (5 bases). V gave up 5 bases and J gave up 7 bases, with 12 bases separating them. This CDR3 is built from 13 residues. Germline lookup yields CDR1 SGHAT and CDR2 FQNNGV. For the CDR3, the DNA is TGTGCCAGCAGCCCCATCGCAGGGCAGCCCCAGCATTTT. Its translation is CASSPIAGQPQHF.

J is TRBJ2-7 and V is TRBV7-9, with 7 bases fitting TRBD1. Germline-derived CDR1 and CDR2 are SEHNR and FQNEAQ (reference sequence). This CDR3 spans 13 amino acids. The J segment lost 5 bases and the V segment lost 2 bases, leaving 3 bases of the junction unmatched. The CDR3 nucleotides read TGTGCCAGCAGCTTATACGGGACAGACGAGCAGTACTTC. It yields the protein CASSLYGTDEQYF.

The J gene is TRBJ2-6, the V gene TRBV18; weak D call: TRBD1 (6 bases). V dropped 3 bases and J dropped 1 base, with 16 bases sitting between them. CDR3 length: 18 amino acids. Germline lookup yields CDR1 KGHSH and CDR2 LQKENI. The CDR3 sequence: CASSPFPGQESGANVLTF. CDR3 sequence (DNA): TGTGCCAGCTCACCTTTCCCGGGACAAGAGTCTGGGGCCAACGTCCTGACTTTC.

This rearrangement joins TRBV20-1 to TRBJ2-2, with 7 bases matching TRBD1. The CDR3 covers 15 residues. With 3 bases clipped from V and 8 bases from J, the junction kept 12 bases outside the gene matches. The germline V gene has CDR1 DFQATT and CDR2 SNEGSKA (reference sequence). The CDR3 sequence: CSASHRQGVRGELFF. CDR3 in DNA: TGCAGTGCTAGCCACCGACAGGGAGTAAGGGGGGAGCTGTTTTTT.

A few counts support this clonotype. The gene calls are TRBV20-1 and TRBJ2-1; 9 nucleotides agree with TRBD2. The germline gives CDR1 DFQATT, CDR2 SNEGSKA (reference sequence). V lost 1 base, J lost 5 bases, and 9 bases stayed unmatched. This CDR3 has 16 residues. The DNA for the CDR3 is TGCAGTGCTAGAGCGGGAAGCGGGGGGTATGACAATGAGCAGTTCTTC. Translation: CSARAGSGGYDNEQFF.

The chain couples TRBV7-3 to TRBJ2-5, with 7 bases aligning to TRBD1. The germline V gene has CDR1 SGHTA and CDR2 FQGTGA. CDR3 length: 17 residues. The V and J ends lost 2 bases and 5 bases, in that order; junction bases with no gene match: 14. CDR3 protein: CASSLPLQQGSRETQYF. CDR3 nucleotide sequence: TGTGCCAGCAGCTTACCCCTTCAACAGGGGTCGCGGGAGACCCAGTACTTC.

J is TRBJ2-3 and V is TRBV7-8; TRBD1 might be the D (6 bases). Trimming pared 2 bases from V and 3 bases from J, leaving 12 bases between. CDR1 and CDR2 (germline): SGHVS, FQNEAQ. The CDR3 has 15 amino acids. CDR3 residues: CASSLSVRGTDTQYF. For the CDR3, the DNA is TGTGCCAGCAGCTTATCGGTCAGGGGAACAGATACGCAGTATTTT. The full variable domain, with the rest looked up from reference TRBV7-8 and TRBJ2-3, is GAGVSQSPRYKVAKRGQDVALRCDPISGHVSLFWYQQALGQGPEFLTYFQNEAQLDKSGLPSDRFFAERPEGSVSTLKIQRTQQEDSAVYLCASSLSVRGTDTQYFGPGTRLTVL.

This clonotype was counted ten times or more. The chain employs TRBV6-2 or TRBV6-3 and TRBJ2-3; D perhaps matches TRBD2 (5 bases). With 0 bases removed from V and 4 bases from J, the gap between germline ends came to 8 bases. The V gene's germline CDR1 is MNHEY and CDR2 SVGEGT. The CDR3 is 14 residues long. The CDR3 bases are TGTGCCAGCAGTTACTCGCCTAGCTCAGATACGCAGTATTTT. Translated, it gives CASSYSPSSDTQYF.

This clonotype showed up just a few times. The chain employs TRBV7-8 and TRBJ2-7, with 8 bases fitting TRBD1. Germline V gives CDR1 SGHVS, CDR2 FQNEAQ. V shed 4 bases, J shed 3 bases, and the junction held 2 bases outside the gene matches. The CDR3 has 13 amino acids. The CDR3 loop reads CASSWTGYYEQYV. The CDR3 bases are TGTGCCAGCAGCTGGACAGGGTACTACGAGCAGTACGTC.

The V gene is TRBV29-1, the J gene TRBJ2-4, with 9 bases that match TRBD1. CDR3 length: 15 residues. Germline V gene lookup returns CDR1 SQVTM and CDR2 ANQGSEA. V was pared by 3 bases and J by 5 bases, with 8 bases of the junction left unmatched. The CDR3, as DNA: TGCAGCGTTGACGTGGGTCGGGACAGGGAAAACATTCAGTACTTC. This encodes CSVDVGRDRENIQYF.

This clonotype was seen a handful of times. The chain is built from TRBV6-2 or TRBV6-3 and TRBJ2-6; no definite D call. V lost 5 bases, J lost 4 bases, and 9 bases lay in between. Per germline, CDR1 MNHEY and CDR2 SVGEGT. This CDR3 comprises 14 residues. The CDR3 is CASSHPQGANVLTF. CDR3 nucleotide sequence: TGTGCCAGCAGTCATCCTCAGGGGGCCAACGTCCTGACTTTC.

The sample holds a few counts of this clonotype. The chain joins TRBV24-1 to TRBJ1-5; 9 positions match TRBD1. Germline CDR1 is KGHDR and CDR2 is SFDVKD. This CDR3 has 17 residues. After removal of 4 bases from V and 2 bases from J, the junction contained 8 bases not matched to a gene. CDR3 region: CATSERDRVGGNQPQHF. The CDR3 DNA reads TGTGCCACCAGTGAACGGGACAGGGTGGGAGGCAATCAGCCCCAGCATTTT.

As DNA, the CDR3 is TGTGCCAGCAGCGTGGGGACTAGCGGGATCCAAGAGACCCAGTACTTC. It translates to CASSVGTSGIQETQYF. This chain uses TRBV5-5 with TRBJ2-5; 13 bases are a match to TRBD2. V lost 4 bases to trimming and J lost 1 base; unmatched junction nucleotides: 4. This CDR3 comprises 16 residues. Germline V gives CDR1 SGHKS, CDR2 YYEKEE (reference sequence).

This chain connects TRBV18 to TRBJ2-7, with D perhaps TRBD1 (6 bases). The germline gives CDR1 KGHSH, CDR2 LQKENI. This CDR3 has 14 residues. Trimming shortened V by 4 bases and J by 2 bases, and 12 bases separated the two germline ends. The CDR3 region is CASSLDTGTYEQYF. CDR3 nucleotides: TGTGCCAGCTCACTGGATACAGGGACCTACGAGCAGTACTTC.

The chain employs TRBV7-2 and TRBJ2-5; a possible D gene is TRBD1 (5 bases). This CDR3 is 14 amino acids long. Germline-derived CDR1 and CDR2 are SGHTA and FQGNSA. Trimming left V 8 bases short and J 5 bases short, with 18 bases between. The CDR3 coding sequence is TGTGCCAGCCGGACGAGACCAGGGTTGGAGACCCAGTACTTC. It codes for CASRTRPGLETQYF.

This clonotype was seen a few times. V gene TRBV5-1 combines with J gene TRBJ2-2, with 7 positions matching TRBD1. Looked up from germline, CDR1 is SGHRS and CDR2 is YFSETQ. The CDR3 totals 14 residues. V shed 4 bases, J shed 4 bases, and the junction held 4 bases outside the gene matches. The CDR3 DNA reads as TGCGCCAGCAGCGCCAGACAGGGCACCGGGGAGCTGTTTTTT. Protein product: CASSARQGTGELFF.

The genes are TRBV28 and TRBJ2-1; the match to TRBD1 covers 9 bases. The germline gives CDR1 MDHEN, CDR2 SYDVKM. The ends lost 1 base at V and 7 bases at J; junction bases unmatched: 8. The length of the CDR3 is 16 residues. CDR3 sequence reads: CASSLLGTGMWNEQFF. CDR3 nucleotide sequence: TGTGCCAGCAGTTTATTGGGGACAGGGATGTGGAATGAGCAGTTCTTC. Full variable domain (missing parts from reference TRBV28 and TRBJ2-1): DVKVTQSSRYLVKRTGEKVFLECVQDMDHENMFWYRQDPGLGLRLIYFSYDVKMKEKGDIPEGYSVSREKKERFSLILESASTNQTSMYLCASSLLGTGMWNEQFFGPGTRLTVL.

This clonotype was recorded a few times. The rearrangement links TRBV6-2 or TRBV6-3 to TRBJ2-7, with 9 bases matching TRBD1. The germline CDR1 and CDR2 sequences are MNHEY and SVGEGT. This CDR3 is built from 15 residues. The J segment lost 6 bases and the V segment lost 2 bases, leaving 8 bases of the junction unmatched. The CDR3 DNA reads TGTGCCAGCAGTTACGCCAGGACAGGGGACATCGAGCAGTACTTC. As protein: CASSYARTGDIEQYF.